This T cell receptor (beta chain) was identified during a study of blood T cell repertoires in COVID-19. Across the study: Specimens from acute and convalescent COVID-19 originated in the United States, Italy and Spain. PBMCs, B-cell-depleted T cells, or T cells provided the cDNA or gDNA that made up the material.

Authors' methods: Reference gene primer amplification gave nucleated cell count estimates. Produced via immunoSEQ multiplex PCR; TCRdb's table is partial and in-frame only. That table supplies the V and J calls and clone size; D and trimming were determined from the DNA. Of about 46,000 clones listed, under 95% are singletons. The V segment lost 3 bases and the J segment 5 bases; nucleotides outside the gene matches: 5. The CDR3 extends over 14 amino acids. Germline CDR1 reads SGHRS; CDR2 reads YFSETQ. The chain is built from TRBV5-1 and TRBJ1-2, with 9 bases identical to TRBD1. This sequence originates from a man aged 50 to 59 with acute or convalescent COVID-19. Material: peripheral blood. CDR3 DNA: TGCGCCAGCAGCTCGGGACAGGGCCCATATGGCTACACCTTC. Translation: CASSSGQGPYGYTF.